The subject of this entry is one T cell receptor (beta chain). These data come from a study of blood T cells in healthy people across ages. Germline V gives CDR1 SGHVS, CDR2 FQNEAQ. The CDR3 runs to 16 residues. The V and J ends lost 1 base and 8 bases, in that order; junction bases with no gene match: 8. A second PCR, run for roughly 7 to 11 cycles, used a sample-barcoded 5' primer plus a J-beta primer mix. TCRdb fed the 5' RACE reads into MiXCR, producing one record per CDR3 protein. The sample includes roughly 790,000 distinct CDR3 sequences, approximately 43% of them seen just once. Sequenced input: blood. The TCR sequence derives from a woman in her fifties or sixties in good health. V is TRBV7-8 and J is TRBJ2-1, with 10 bases identical to TRBD2. The CDR3 is CASSLGAGGPRDEQFF. The CDR3 bases are TGTGCCAGCAGCTTAGGAGCGGGGGGGCCCAGGGATGAGCAGTTCTTC.